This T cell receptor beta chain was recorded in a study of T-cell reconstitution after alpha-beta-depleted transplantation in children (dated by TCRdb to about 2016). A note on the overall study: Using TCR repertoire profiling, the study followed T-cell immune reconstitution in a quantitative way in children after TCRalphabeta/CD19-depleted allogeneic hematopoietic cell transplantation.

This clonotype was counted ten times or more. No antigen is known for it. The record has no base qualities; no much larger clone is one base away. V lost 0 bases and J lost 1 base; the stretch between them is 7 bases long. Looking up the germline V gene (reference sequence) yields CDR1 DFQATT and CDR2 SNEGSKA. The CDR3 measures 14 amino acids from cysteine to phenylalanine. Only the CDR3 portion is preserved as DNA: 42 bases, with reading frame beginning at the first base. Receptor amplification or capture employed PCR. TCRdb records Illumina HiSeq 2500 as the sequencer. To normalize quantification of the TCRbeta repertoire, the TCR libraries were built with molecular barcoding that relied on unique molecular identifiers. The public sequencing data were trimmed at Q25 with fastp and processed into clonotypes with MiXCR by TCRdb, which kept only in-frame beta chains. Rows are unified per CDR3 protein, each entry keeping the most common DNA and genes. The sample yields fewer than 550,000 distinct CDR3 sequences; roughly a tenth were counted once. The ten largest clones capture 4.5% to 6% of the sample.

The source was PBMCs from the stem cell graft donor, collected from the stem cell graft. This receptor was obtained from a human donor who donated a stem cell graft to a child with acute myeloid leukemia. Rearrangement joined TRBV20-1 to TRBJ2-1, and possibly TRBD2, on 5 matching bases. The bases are TGCAGTGCTAGAGATCGGAGGTCCTACAATGAGCAGTTCTTC. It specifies CSARDRRSYNEQFF.